This passage covers 23 T cell receptor beta chains from one sample sequenced in a study of CD8+ T cells in alopecia areata. Extracted from the samples, RNA was reverse transcribed into cDNA to serve as the sequencing template. Method: immunoSEQ multiplex PCR; TCRdb's copy keeps in-frame clones and lacks some. The sample shows 150,000 to 200,000 clones, roughly 65% of them seen only once. Treatment defined: oral pan-JAK inhibitor, 5-10 mg twice daily. Material: CD4+ T cells sorted from blood, obtained at week 4, from a patient treated with tofacitinib. All receptors come from a human donor with alopecia areata.

The CDR3 DNA reads TGCGCCAGCAGCCAGGGACCGGGACAGGGCTTTTATAAAGGCACAGATACGCAGTATTTT. It translates to CASSQGPGQGFYKGTDTQYF. The gene calls are TRBV4-1 and TRBJ2-3, with 9 bases that match TRBD1. Looked up from germline, CDR1 is MGHRA and CDR2 is YSYEKL. V lost 3 bases and J lost 1; bases outside the gene matches: 17. The CDR3 extends over 20 amino acids.

This clone was observed a handful of times. The chain recombines TRBV7-9 with TRBJ2-3; D remains ambiguous. The V gene's germline CDR1 is SEHNR and CDR2 FQNEAQ (reference sequence). V lost 1 base and J lost 5, with 1 base in between. The length of the CDR3 is 11 residues. DNA for the CDR3: TGTGCCAGCAGCTTAGTAGATACGCAGTATTTT. It specifies CASSLVDTQYF.

This rearrangement joins TRBV2 to TRBJ2-7, with TRBD1 matching 8 bases. The CDR3 runs 11 residues. CDR1 is SNHLY, CDR2 FYNNEI, per germline. V was pared by 7 bases and J by 4 bases, with 0 bases of the junction left unmatched. The CDR3 bases are TGTGCCAGCAACAGGGGGTACGAGCAGTACTTC. Residues: CASNRGYEQYF. The whole variable domain, remainder taken from reference TRBV2 and TRBJ2-7, is EPEVTQTPSHQVTQMGQEVILRCVPISNHLYFYWYRQILGQKVEFLVSFYNNEISEKSEIFDDQFSVERPDGSNFTLKIRSTKLEDSAMYFCASNRGYEQYFGPGTRLTVT.

In nucleotides, the CDR3 is TGTGCCTGGGACACAGGGTACAAGGAAGCTTTCTTT. Its translation is CAWDTGYKEAFF. The V gene is TRBV30, the J gene TRBJ1-1, with D possibly being TRBD1 (6 bases). Per the germline V gene, CDR1 is GTSNPN and CDR2 is SVGIG (reference sequence). V lost 5 bases to trimming and J lost 8 bases, with 15 bases between them. The CDR3 has 12 residues.

This chain joins TRBV10-3 and TRBJ2-1; 14 bases are shared with TRBD2. Trimming at V came to 6 bases and at J to 5 bases, leaving 0 bases not matched to a gene. From germline, CDR1 is ENHRY and CDR2 SYGVKD. The CDR3 is 14 amino acids. For the CDR3, the DNA is TGTGCCATCAGGACTAGCGGGGGGGACAATGAGCAGTTCTTC. Its protein product is CAIRTSGGDNEQFF.

This clone was seen a few times. The rearrangement joins TRBV14 to TRBJ1-4; no clear D. CDR3 length equals 13 residues. V shed 4 bases and J shed 5 bases, with 8 bases lying between them. From germline, CDR1 is SGHDN and CDR2 FVKESK. In DNA form, the CDR3 reads TGTGCCAGCAGCCGGGCGCTCAATGAAAAACTGTTTTTT. This gives the protein CASSRALNEKLFF.

The chain uses TRBV23-1 and TRBJ2-2, with D tentatively TRBD1 or TRBD2 (5 bases each). TRBV23-1 is placed among ORFs of uncertain function. The CDR3 is made up of 13 amino acids. V was trimmed by 9 bases and J by 2 bases, leaving 10 bases between them. The CDR3: CARNGDNTGELFF. The DNA of the CDR3 is TGCGCCAGAAACGGGGACAACACCGGGGAGCTGTTTTTT.

This chain links TRBV27 with TRBJ1-2; D not certain. V was cut by 3 bases and J by 4 bases, with 9 bases left in between. The CDR3 has 13 amino acids. The germline V gene has CDR1 MNHEY and CDR2 SMNVEV (reference sequence). The CDR3 spells CASSFGGSYGYTF. In DNA form, the CDR3 reads TGTGCCAGCAGTTTCGGCGGCAGCTATGGCTACACCTTC.

The gene calls are TRBV4-1 and TRBJ1-3; no clear D gene. CDR1 and CDR2 from the germline V gene are MGHRA and YSYEKL. The CDR3 extends over 14 amino acids. The germline V and J ends were trimmed by 1 base and 0 bases, with 4 bases remaining between them. CDR3: CASSQGSSGNTIYF. The CDR3 DNA reads TGCGCCAGCAGCCAAGGCAGCTCTGGAAACACCATATATTTT.

The chain carries TRBV5-1 and TRBJ2-5, with D possibly TRBD2 on 6 matching bases. Trimming took 4 bases from V and 2 from J, leaving 12 bases between them. The germline V gene has CDR1 SGHRS and CDR2 YFSETQ. The CDR3 totals 14 residues. CDR3 sequence: CASSDGGVQETQYF. The CDR3 nucleotides read TGCGCCAGCAGCGACGGAGGGGTTCAAGAGACCCAGTACTTC.

The chain couples TRBV9 to TRBJ2-3; TRBD2 is a possible D gene (7 bases). Germline assignment: CDR1 SGDLS and CDR2 YYNGEE. Deletions cut 4 bases from V and 1 base from J, with 10 bases between. The CDR3 is made up of 14 amino acids. CDR3 nucleotide sequence: TGTGCCAGCAGCCGCGGGGGCCGCACAGATACGCAGTATTTT. It translates to CASSRGGRTDTQYF. The full variable domain, with the rest looked up from reference TRBV9 and TRBJ2-3, is DSGVTQTPKHLITATGQRVTLRCSPRSGDLSVYWYQQSLDQGLQFLIQYYNGEERAKGNILERFSAQQFPDLHSELNLSSLELGDSALYFCASSRGGRTDTQYFGPGTRLTVL.

The rearrangement links TRBV20-1 to TRBJ2-1; D unclear. V lost 6 bases, J lost 4 bases, and 4 bases lay in between. The CDR3 spans 10 residues. The germline gives CDR1 DFQATT, CDR2 SNEGSKA (reference sequence). CDR3 sequence (DNA): TGCAGTGCCCCGTACAATGAGCAGTTCTTC. It specifies CSAPYNEQFF.

V is TRBV29-1 and J is TRBJ2-3; possibly TRBD1 for D (5 bases). V lost 7 bases and J 3 bases, leaving 11 bases between the germline ends. Germline V gene sequence: CDR1 SQVTM, CDR2 ANQGSEA. This CDR3 is 12 amino acids long. The CDR3 coding sequence is TGCAGCGCAGGGATCGTTACAGATACGCAGTATTTT. Protein product: CSAGIVTDTQYF.

The rearrangement links TRBV7-6 to TRBJ2-2, with 8 bases lining up with TRBD1. The J segment lost 7 bases and the V segment lost 1 base, leaving 8 bases of the junction unmatched. Germline loops: CDR1 SGHVS, CDR2 FNYEAQ. The CDR3 covers 16 residues. CDR3 amino acids: CASSLVAGGAVGELFF. CDR3 coding DNA: TGTGCCAGCAGCTTAGTTGCAGGGGGCGCGGTCGGGGAGCTGTTTTTT.

The genes are TRBV7-9 and TRBJ1-2; the D gene is possibly TRBD1 (6 bases). CDR1 and CDR2 (germline): SEHNR, FQNEAQ (reference sequence). V shed 0 bases and J shed 2 bases, with 13 bases lying between them. This CDR3 region has 16 residues. As DNA, the CDR3 is TGTGCCAGCAGCTTAGCCCCGGGACACCAGAACTATGGCTACACCTTC. It codes for CASSLAPGHQNYGYTF.

The gene calls are TRBV29-1 and TRBJ2-5; D gene unclear. V lost 5 bases, J lost 4 bases, and 5 bases lay in between. CDR1 and CDR2 (germline): SQVTM, ANQGSEA. This CDR3 has 10 residues. CDR3 sequence (DNA): TGCAGCGTTATGTTAGAGACCCAGTACTTC. This codes for CSVMLETQYF.

The V gene is TRBV2, the J gene TRBJ1-5, with 7 bases matching TRBD1. CDR3 size: 12 residues. Germline loops: CDR1 SNHLY, CDR2 FYNNEI. The V and J ends lost 6 bases and 7 bases, in that order; junction bases with no gene match: 3. CDR3 nucleotide sequence: TGTGCCAGCAGAGACAGGGAACAGCCCCAGCATTTT. It encodes CASRDREQPQHF.

The CDR3 loop reads CASSWTGGLNTGELFF. The CDR3, as DNA: TGTGCCAGCAGTTGGACGGGGGGTCTGAACACCGGGGAGCTGTTTTTT. This chain uses TRBV6-5 with TRBJ2-2; 7 bases fit TRBD2. This CDR3 has 16 residues. Germline CDR1 is MNHEY and CDR2 is SVGAGI. Losses at the gene ends were 4 bases for V and 1 base for J; bases not matched to a gene: 6.

This rearrangement joins TRBV9 to TRBJ2-1; 7 nucleotides line up with TRBD1. V shed 0 bases and J 5 bases; nucleotides not matched to a gene: 2. The germline gives CDR1 SGDLS, CDR2 YYNGEE. The CDR3 contains 14 residues. For the CDR3, the DNA is TGTGCCAGCAGCGTAGCCGGGACAGACAATGAGCAGTTCTTC. Residues: CASSVAGTDNEQFF.

This clone was observed a handful of times. The V call is TRBV7-8, the J call TRBJ1-5; TRBD1 might be the D (5 bases). V was cut by 5 bases and J by 4 bases, with 9 bases left in between. CDR3 length: 13 residues. Germline V gives CDR1 SGHVS, CDR2 FQNEAQ. The CDR3 region has the DNA TGTGCCAGCAGCCCATGGGGGAATCAGCCCCAGCATTTT. Protein product: CASSPWGNQPQHF.

The genes are TRBV4-1 and TRBJ2-2; possibly TRBD1 for D (5 bases). The V gene lost 2 bases and the J gene lost 5 bases, with 12 bases spanning the gap. There are 15 residues in the CDR3. Germline V gene sequence: CDR1 MGHRA, CDR2 YSYEKL. The CDR3 DNA follows: TGCGCCAGCAGCCAACTGCCTTCAGGGACCGGGGAGCTGTTTTTT. Amino acids: CASSQLPSGTGELFF.

This clone turned up a few times. At one end the junction does not follow the germline gene, possibly because of a read error. The chain employs TRBV7-7 and TRBJ2-3; D is possibly TRBD1 or TRBD2 (6 bases each). The CDR3 covers 15 residues. The germline V gene has CDR1 SSHAT and CDR2 FNYEAQ (reference sequence). CDR3 nucleotide sequence: TGTGCTAGCAGCTCGACCGGGGGCCGCACAGATACGCAGTATTTT. Its translation is CASSSTGGRTDTQYF.

The chain carries TRBV30 and TRBJ2-1, with a weak D call TRBD1 (6 bases). The CDR3 extends over 12 amino acids. Trimming removed 2 bases from V and 9 bases from J, with 11 bases in between. Germline lookup yields CDR1 GTSNPN and CDR2 SVGIG (reference sequence). CDR3 sequence: CAWSTGNIEQFF. In DNA form, the CDR3 reads TGTGCCTGGAGTACAGGGAATATTGAGCAGTTCTTC.